A single sample gave rise to the 29 T cell receptor beta chains below, sequenced in a study of cytomegalovirus exposure and HLA in healthy donors. It was with 60 Vbeta and 13 Jbeta primers that the PCR ran. Sequenced by immunoSEQ multiplex PCR; TCRdb stores in-frame clones only, minus some. The profile covers under 80,000 clones, with around 80% appearing a single time and roughly half taken by the ten largest. What was sequenced was PBMCs. The receptor set was obtained from a man aged 45-60 years in good health and CMV-seropositive.

The chain links TRBV5-1 to TRBJ2-3, with TRBD1 as a possible D gene (7 bases). This CDR3 spans 16 amino acids. The germline V gene has CDR1 SGHRS and CDR2 YFSETQ. Trimming removed 7 bases at V and 2 bases at J, with 20 bases between. CDR3 DNA: TGCGCCAGCCGCACTGTCAGGGGGGCTGTCACAGATACGCAGTATTTT. Translating it yields CASRTVRGAVTDTQYF.

The rearrangement uses TRBV19 and TRBJ2-7; no clear D. Germline V gene lookup returns CDR1 LNHDA and CDR2 SQIVND (reference sequence). Between the trimmed V and J ends, which lost 3 bases and 6 bases, there was a span of 6 bases. The CDR3 loop spans 11 amino acids. CDR3: CASSIRSEQYF. The DNA for the CDR3 is TGTGCCAGTAGTATCCGGAGCGAGCAGTACTTC.

The V gene is TRBV6-1, the J gene TRBJ1-4; weak D call: TRBD1 (5 bases). The CDR3 contains 15 residues. Germline V gene sequence: CDR1 MNHNS, CDR2 SASEGT. V was cut by 1 base and J by 5 bases, with 11 bases left in between. The CDR3 DNA reads TGTGCCAGCAGTGAAGGTGGGGGGGGAAATGAAAAACTGTTTTTT. This codes for CASSEGGGGNEKLFF.

V is TRBV6-5 and J is TRBJ2-7, with 7 bases that match TRBD1. V trimming: 5 bases; J trimming: 5 bases; junction bases outside the gene matches: 6. This CDR3 is 13 amino acids long. The germline V gene has CDR1 MNHEY and CDR2 SVGAGI. The CDR3 here is CASSETGSNEQYF. The CDR3, as DNA: TGTGCCAGCAGTGAGACAGGGTCCAACGAGCAGTACTTC.

The chain employs TRBV6-1 and TRBJ1-1, with TRBD1 matching 8 bases. Germline V gives CDR1 MNHNS, CDR2 SASEGT. This CDR3 region has 13 residues. Germline trimming cut 6 bases from V and 1 base from J; bases unmatched to any gene: 1. In nucleotides, the CDR3 is TGTGCCAGCAGCGGACAGGGGAACACTGAAGCTTTCTTT. Amino acid sequence: CASSGQGNTEAFF.

This clone was detected only a few times. The rearrangement links TRBV18 to TRBJ1-1; 7 nucleotides match TRBD1. Germline lookup yields CDR1 KGHSH and CDR2 LQKENI. V shed 6 bases, J shed 2 bases, and the junction held 6 bases outside the gene matches. The CDR3 has 14 amino acids. DNA for the CDR3: TGTGCCAGCTCTCCGGTAGGGGGCAACACTGAAGCTTTCTTT. This gives the protein CASSPVGGNTEAFF.

CDR3 coding DNA: TGTGCCAGCAGGAAAGGTCCCGGGACACAGAACACTGAAGCTTTCTTT. Translated, it gives CASRKGPGTQNTEAFF. The V call is TRBV9, the J call TRBJ1-1, with D possibly TRBD1 on 6 matching bases. This CDR3 region has 16 residues. The V gene's germline CDR1 is SGDLS and CDR2 YYNGEE. V lost 5 bases to trimming and J lost 1 base, with 18 bases between them.

The chain recombines TRBV6-1 with TRBJ2-1, with D uncertain. This CDR3 comprises 11 residues. V was trimmed by 6 bases and J by 8 bases, leaving 8 bases between them. The germline V gene has CDR1 MNHNS and CDR2 SASEGT. CDR3 bases: TGTGCCAGCAGCTACGTCGATGAGCAGTTCTTC. Protein sequence: CASSYVDEQFF.

The J gene is TRBJ2-7, the V gene TRBV4-3; TRBD2 matches at 7 bases. In germline, CDR1 is LGHNA, CDR2 YSLEER. The CDR3 length is 14 residues. V shed 4 bases, J shed 0 bases, and the junction held 3 bases outside the gene matches. Written as DNA, the CDR3 is TGCGCCAGCAGCCCCCTAGCGGACTCCTACGAGCAGTACTTC. Translating it yields CASSPLADSYEQYF.

The rearrangement links TRBV2 to TRBJ2-7; TRBD1 might be the D (6 bases). Germline V gives CDR1 SNHLY, CDR2 FYNNEI. The CDR3 totals 11 residues. The V end was cut by 6 bases, the J end by 6 bases, with 9 bases between. The CDR3, as DNA: TGTGCCAGCAGGTGGGGGCGCGAGCAGTACTTC. Its translation: CASRWGREQYF.

The V gene is TRBV5-1, the J gene TRBJ2-5; no definite D call. V gave up 3 bases and J gave up 2 bases, with 11 bases separating them. Germline CDR1 reads SGHRS; CDR2 reads YFSETQ. The CDR3 has 14 residues. DNA for the CDR3: TGCGCCAGCAGCTCGCGCGGAGTTCAAGAGACCCAGTACTTC. Encoded protein: CASSSRGVQETQYF. Combining the CDR3 with reference TRBV5-1 and TRBJ2-5 gives the whole variable domain KAGVTQTPRYLIKTRGQQVTLSCSPISGHRSVSWYQQTPGQGLQFLFEYFSETQRNKGNFPGRFSGRQFSNSRSEMNVSTLELGDSALYLCASSSRGVQETQYFGPGTRLLVL.

This clone was recorded once. The chain is built from TRBV2 and TRBJ2-1; TRBD2 matches at 11 bases. Unmatched junction bases numbered 4, after V lost 8 bases and J lost 7 bases. The CDR3 is made up of 13 amino acids. Germline lookup yields CDR1 SNHLY and CDR2 FYNNEI. CDR3 sequence reads: CASLRLAGNEQFF. Written as DNA, the CDR3 is TGTGCCAGCCTGAGACTAGCGGGGAATGAGCAGTTCTTC.

This chain links TRBV13 with TRBJ1-3; D gene uncertain. This CDR3 has 15 residues. V was pared by 4 bases and J by 7 bases, with 17 bases between. Germline V lookup: CDR1 PRHDT, CDR2 FYEKMQ (reference sequence). CDR3 nucleotide sequence: TGTGCCAGCAGCTCTTCCGGGCCGACTACGAACACCATATATTTT. Protein: CASSSSGPTTNTIYF.

This clone was found a few times. Other DNA sequences within the sample encode an identical CDR3. The DNA of the CDR3 is TGTGCCAGCAGTTACGACAGGGGAGGCACCGGGGAGCTGTTTTTT. Its protein product is CASSYDRGGTGELFF. The V call is TRBV6-5, the J call TRBJ2-2, with TRBD1 matching over 8 bases. CDR1 is MNHEY, CDR2 SVGAGI, per germline. V lost 2 bases and J lost 4; bases outside the gene matches: 3. This CDR3 comprises 15 residues.

This rearrangement joins TRBV5-1 to TRBJ2-7; TRBD2 matches at 11 bases. The V gene end was trimmed by 4 bases and the J gene end by 0 bases; junction bases not matched to a gene: 12. This CDR3 has 18 amino acids. Per germline, CDR1 SGHRS and CDR2 YFSETQ. The CDR3 here is CASSLRGLAGGSSYEQYF. The CDR3 region has the DNA TGCGCCAGCAGCCTTCGAGGGTTAGCGGGAGGGAGCTCCTACGAGCAGTACTTC.

The V call is TRBV28, the J call TRBJ2-3; tentative D call: TRBD2 (5 bases). Germline V gives CDR1 MDHEN, CDR2 SYDVKM. V was trimmed by 7 bases and J by 11 bases, leaving 16 bases between them. This CDR3 is built from 12 residues. The DNA for the CDR3 is TGTGCCAGCAATGAAAGGGCAAGCGGGCAGTATTTT. Amino acids: CASNERASGQYF.

V usage is TRBV6-1 and J usage is TRBJ2-2, with 11 bases identical to TRBD1. The V gene end was trimmed by 6 bases and the J gene end by 4 bases; junction bases not matched to a gene: 1. CDR1 is MNHNS, CDR2 SASEGT, per germline. The CDR3 is made up of 14 amino acids. CDR3 residues: CASSGTGGTGELFF. CDR3 nucleotides: TGTGCCAGCAGCGGGACAGGGGGCACCGGGGAGCTGTTTTTT.

This clone has just a few counts. The J gene is TRBJ2-3, the V gene TRBV7-2, with TRBD2 identical over 9 bases. Per the germline V gene, CDR1 is SGHTA and CDR2 is FQGNSA. Trimming removed 4 bases from V and 4 bases from J; junction bases left unmatched: 3. This CDR3 region has 14 residues. CDR3: CASSSGLAPDTQYF. The CDR3 nucleotides are TGTGCCAGCAGCTCCGGACTAGCGCCAGATACGCAGTATTTT.

This rearrangement joins TRBV5-1 to TRBJ2-5; 8 bases fit TRBD1. V shed 4 bases, J shed 5 bases, and the junction held 13 bases outside the gene matches. CDR3 length: 16 amino acids. CDR1 is SGHRS and CDR2 is YFSETQ in the germline V gene. The CDR3 loop reads CASSTNPGDRRETQYF. The CDR3 nucleotides are TGCGCCAGCAGCACCAACCCGGGGGACAGGAGGGAGACCCAGTACTTC. Drawing the rest from reference TRBV5-1 and TRBJ2-5, the complete variable domain is KAGVTQTPRYLIKTRGQQVTLSCSPISGHRSVSWYQQTPGQGLQFLFEYFSETQRNKGNFPGRFSGRQFSNSRSEMNVSTLELGDSALYLCASSTNPGDRRETQYFGPGTRLLVL.

This clone was observed a single time. Germline and junction disagree at one end, which may indicate a read error. V usage is TRBV7-9 and J usage is TRBJ2-7; 12 bases match TRBD2. This CDR3 is built from 16 residues. The germline V gene encodes CDR1 SEHNR and CDR2 FQNEAQ (reference sequence). As DNA, the CDR3 is TGTTCCAGCAGCTCTGGACTAGCGGGAAGCTCCTACGAGCAGTACTTC. The encoded protein is CSSSSGLAGSSYEQYF.

This clone was recorded a few times. This chain uses TRBV10-3 with TRBJ2-1; a weak D match, TRBD2 (5 bases). The CDR3 is 13 amino acids. Germline loops: CDR1 ENHRY, CDR2 SYGVKD. The ends were cut back, 4 bases at V and 8 bases at J, with 12 bases in the middle. The CDR3 reads CAISVLVGDEQFF. The DNA for the CDR3 is TGTGCCATCAGTGTGTTAGTCGGGGATGAGCAGTTCTTC.

This clone was counted a few times. CDR3 sequence (DNA): TGTGCCAGCAGCCGCCTCCGCCCTAGCGGGAGCACAGATACGCAGTATTTT. This codes for CASSRLRPSGSTDTQYF. V is TRBV14 and J is TRBJ2-3, with TRBD2 matching 8 bases. CDR1 is SGHDN and CDR2 is FVKESK in the germline V gene. The junction had 9 bases not matched to a gene; V was cut back by 4 bases and J by 0 bases. The CDR3 runs to 17 residues.

The CDR3: CASSYRYSYGYTF. Written as DNA, the CDR3 is TGTGCCAGCAGTTACAGATACAGTTATGGCTACACCTTC. The rearrangement uses TRBV6-5 and TRBJ1-2; D gene uncertain. With 2 bases removed from V and 5 bases from J, the gap between germline ends came to 9 bases. Germline assignment: CDR1 MNHEY and CDR2 SVGAGI. The CDR3 runs to 13 residues.

The V gene is TRBV4-1, the J gene TRBJ1-2; D remains ambiguous. The CDR3 extends over 13 amino acids. Germline CDR1 is MGHRA and CDR2 is YSYEKL. Trimming shortened V by 0 bases and J by 7 bases, and 9 bases separated the two germline ends. CDR3 loop: CASSQDQVFGYTF. The CDR3 DNA follows: TGCGCCAGCAGCCAAGATCAGGTTTTTGGCTACACCTTC.

The chain has TRBV19 and TRBJ1-3, with a tentative D call TRBD1 (6 bases). The V gene lost 5 bases and the J gene lost 2 bases, with 16 bases spanning the gap. Germline V lookup: CDR1 LNHDA, CDR2 SQIVND (reference sequence). The CDR3 spans 16 residues. The CDR3 region is CASSPWGPGPGNTIYF. As DNA, the CDR3 is TGTGCCAGTAGTCCCTGGGGGCCAGGGCCTGGAAACACCATATATTTT.

V usage is TRBV2 and J usage is TRBJ2-7; D is ambiguous. Germline CDR1 is SNHLY and CDR2 is FYNNEI. The CDR3 totals 12 residues. Deletions cut 4 bases from V and 3 bases from J, with 7 bases between. CDR3 sequence (DNA): TGTGCCAGCAGTGGTGCGATCTACGAGCAGTACTTC. Residues: CASSGAIYEQYF.

CDR3 region: CASSLVRGETQYF. CDR3 coding DNA: TGTGCCAGCAGCTTAGTCCGCGGAGAGACCCAGTACTTC. J is TRBJ2-5 and V is TRBV7-2; D not resolved. The CDR3 has 13 amino acids. The germline V gene encodes CDR1 SGHTA and CDR2 FQGNSA. V was pared by 1 base and J by 4 bases, with 7 bases between. Full variable domain (rest looked up from reference TRBV7-2 and TRBJ2-5): GAGVSQSPSNKVTEKGKDVELRCDPISGHTALYWYRQSLGQGLEFLIYFQGNSAPDKSGLPSDRFSAERTGGSVSTLTIQRTQQEDSAVYLCASSLVRGETQYFGPGTRLLVL.

This sequence joins TRBV7-2 and TRBJ2-7; 9 nucleotides align to TRBD1. From germline, CDR1 is SGHTA and CDR2 FQGNSA. V was clipped by 4 bases and J by 7 bases; unmatched bases: 8. There are 14 residues in the CDR3. The CDR3 region has the DNA TGTGCCAGCAGCTCCCGGACAGGGGCAGGTGAGCAGTACTTC. Amino acid sequence: CASSSRTGAGEQYF.

The rearrangement joins TRBV30 to TRBJ1-2; D call uncertain. CDR3 length: 13 residues. CDR1 is GTSNPN and CDR2 is SVGIG in the germline V gene (reference sequence). The ends were cut back, 1 base at V and 4 bases at J, with 10 bases in the middle. The CDR3 DNA follows: TGTGCCTGGAGTGAAGGCGGCGTCTATGGCTACACCTTC. It translates to CAWSEGGVYGYTF.